This T cell receptor beta chain appears in the sequencing data of a study of T cells in localized non-small cell lung cancer. Findings and caveats of the study: Prolonged overall survival went with higher T cell density in the blood. Appearance in adjacent lung was seen for a median around 60 of the top 100 tumor clones. In uninvolved adjacent lung, T cell clonality reached its highest value, exceeding tumor.

Germline-derived CDR1 and CDR2 are SGDLS and YYNGEE. The CDR3 totals 15 residues. Trimming took 4 bases from V and 0 from J, leaving 11 bases between them. TCRdb keeps only in-frame clones here, not all; method: immunoSEQ multiplex PCR. The sample includes about 30,000 clones, approximately 91% of them seen just once. Comments on this clone: Its specificity is unknown.

This receptor was taken from a female donor older than 55 with stage I lung adenocarcinoma. Here the sequenced sample was peripheral blood, taken before any cancer treatment. This rearrangement joins TRBV9 to TRBJ2-1; tentative D call: TRBD1 (5 bases). DNA for the CDR3: TGTGCCAGCAGCCTTACGGACACCTCCTACAATGAGCAGTTCTTC. Protein: CASSLTDTSYNEQFF.